Listed below are T cell receptor beta chains from one sample, sequenced in a study of cytomegalovirus exposure and HLA in healthy donors. Assay: immunoSEQ multiplex PCR; the TCRdb copy retains only in-frame clones and omits some. The data show hundreds of thousands of clones, with around 87% seen just once and roughly 2% held by the top ten. The sample comprised PBMCs. These receptors were taken from a woman aged 18-29 years in good health and CMV-seropositive. Each CDR3 is given with its conserved first and last residue. The D gene is left open where the match is weak. Size tells how often a clone was seen (once, few, many) or the class of an expanded clone, and some rows leave it out.

d_gene	abundance	len	v_gene	j_gene	CDR3aa	CDR3nt
TRBD2	-	16	TRBV6-6	TRBJ2-1	CASSVNGGREGDEQFF	TGTGCCAGCAGTGTAAATGGCGGGAGGGAAGGCGATGAGCAGTTCTTC
-	-	15	TRBV7-2	TRBJ1-1	CASSLRGRENTEAFF	TGTGCCAGCAGCTTAAGAGGTCGGGAGAACACTGAAGCTTTCTTT
TRBD2	-	23	TRBV28	TRBJ2-2	CASRPLFPSSGTSGFANTGELFF	TGTGCCAGCAGGCCACTTTTCCCCTCCTCCGGGACTAGCGGATTCGCGAACACCGGGGAGCTGTTTTTT
TRBD1	once	16	TRBV7-9	TRBJ2-6	CASSPPGQPEANVLTF	TGTGCCAGCAGCCCGCCGGGACAGCCTGAGGCCAACGTCCTGACTTTC
TRBD1	-	18	TRBV9	TRBJ2-2	CASSGYRGLRLNTGELFF	TGTGCCAGCAGCGGATACAGGGGGTTGCGGTTGAACACCGGGGAGCTGTTTTTT
-	-	12	TRBV11-2	TRBJ1-1	CASSLQGTEAFF	TGTGCCAGCAGCTTACAGGGGACTGAAGCTTTCTTT
-	-	15	TRBV5-1	TRBJ2-5	CASSFDRNNQETQYF	TGCGCCAGCAGCTTCGACAGGAACAACCAAGAGACCCAGTACTTC
TRBD1	-	15	TRBV27	TRBJ2-5	CASSPRQGGKETQYF	TGTGCCAGCAGTCCCCGACAGGGTGGAAAAGAGACCCAGTACTTC
TRBD2	-	14	TRBV7-3	TRBJ2-5	CASSLSFSGETQYF	TGTGCCAGCAGCTTAAGTTTTAGCGGGGAGACCCAGTACTTC
-	once	13	TRBV7-7	TRBJ2-2	CASSAFGSGELFF	TGTGCCAGCAGCGCCTTCGGGTCCGGGGAGCTGTTTTTT
TRBD2	-	15	TRBV25-1	TRBJ2-3	CASIHTSGRGDTQYF	TGTGCCAGCATCCACACTAGCGGGAGGGGAGATACGCAGTATTTT
TRBD2	-	16	TRBV18	TRBJ2-7	CASSPSPWRENYEQYF	TGTGCCAGCTCACCAAGTCCGTGGCGGGAGAACTACGAGCAGTACTTC
-	-	15	TRBV4-1	TRBJ1-1	CASSQRSGAFPEAFF	TGCGCCAGCAGCCAAAGGTCAGGGGCCTTCCCTGAAGCTTTCTTT
TRBD1	-	16	TRBV10-1	TRBJ2-2	CASSVGGQGFTGELFF	TGCGCCAGCAGTGTAGGGGGACAGGGTTTCACCGGGGAGCTGTTTTTT
TRBD1	-	15	TRBV27	TRBJ1-1	CASTDRGLGDTEAFF	TGTGCCAGCACGGACAGGGGGCTGGGTGACACTGAAGCTTTCTTT
TRBD2	-	16	TRBV5-4	TRBJ2-1	CASSAGLADIYNEQFF	TGTGCCAGCAGCGCGGGACTAGCGGACATCTACAATGAGCAGTTCTTC
-	-	11	TRBV30	TRBJ1-2	CACGPNYGYTF	TGTGCCTGCGGTCCCAATTATGGCTACACCTTC
TRBD2	-	15	TRBV18	TRBJ2-7	CASSLAGAGVGEQYF	TGTGCCAGCTCACTAGCCGGGGCGGGAGTGGGCGAGCAGTACTTC
TRBD1	few	15	TRBV6-1	TRBJ1-2	CASSDFGTGVGGYTF	TGTGCCAGCAGTGACTTTGGGACAGGGGTAGGCGGCTACACCTTC
TRBD2	-	15	TRBV27	TRBJ2-5	CASSPRLAGEETQYF	TGTGCCAGCAGTCCGCGACTAGCGGGAGAAGAGACCCAGTACTTC
TRBD1	-	15	TRBV4-1	TRBJ1-3	CASSQTGDPGNTIYF	TGCGCCAGCAGCCAAACAGGGGACCCTGGAAACACCATATATTTT
-	once	12	TRBV11-2	TRBJ1-4	CASSLVSEKLFF	TGTGCCAGCAGCTTAGTATCCGAAAAACTGTTTTTT
-	-	15	TRBV4-2	TRBJ1-1	CASSQASGMNTEAFF	TGTGCCAGCAGCCAAGCATCAGGCATGAACACTGAAGCTTTCTTT
-	once	15	TRBV27	TRBJ2-3	CASSLLLGSADTQYF	TGTGCCAGCAGTTTATTATTAGGTAGCGCAGATACGCAGTATTTT
TRBD2	-	13	TRBV18	TRBJ2-3	CASSPLGVAGEYF	TGTGCCAGCTCACCTCTCGGGGTAGCGGGGGAGTATTTT
TRBD2	-	14	TRBV6-6	TRBJ2-2	CATQAGASTGELFF	TGTGCCACACAAGCGGGAGCCTCCACCGGGGAGCTGTTTTTT
-	-	14	TRBV7-3	TRBJ2-2	CASSPSRRSGELFF	TGTGCCAGCAGCCCGTCTCGGAGGTCCGGGGAGCTGTTTTTT
TRBD1	-	15	TRBV6-6	TRBJ2-5	CASSSRDRGAETQYF	TGTGCCAGCAGTTCGAGGGACAGAGGGGCAGAGACCCAGTACTTC
TRBD1	-	16	TRBV7-9	TRBJ2-2	CASSLIGTGPPGELFF	TGTGCCAGCAGCTTGATCGGGACAGGGCCCCCCGGGGAGCTGTTTTTT
-	-	14	TRBV9	TRBJ2-7	CASSVGTPNYEQYF	TGTGCCAGCAGCGTCGGGACACCAAACTACGAGCAGTACTTC
TRBD1	-	14	TRBV27	TRBJ1-4	CASRSGQHEGKLFF	TGTGCCAGCAGATCGGGACAGCACGAGGGGAAACTGTTTTTT
-	-	13	TRBV19	TRBJ1-1	CASTQNRDTEAFF	TGTGCCAGTACCCAAAACAGAGACACTGAAGCTTTCTTT
-	-	15	TRBV6-5	TRBJ2-6	CASRRLTSGANVLTF	TGTGCCAGCAGACGACTTACCTCTGGGGCCAACGTCCTGACTTTC
TRBD1	-	19	TRBV19	TRBJ1-2	CASDPIAKARDRPVYGYTF	TGTGCCAGCGATCCCATAGCCAAAGCCCGGGACAGACCCGTTTATGGCTACACCTTC
-	-	15	TRBV7-9	TRBJ2-5	CASIKLRGSGETQYF	TGTGCCAGCATCAAACTTAGGGGAAGTGGAGAGACCCAGTACTTC
TRBD1	few	12	TRBV4-1	TRBJ1-2	CASRGTGAGYTF	TGCGCCAGCAGAGGGACAGGAGCCGGCTACACCTTC
-	-	15	TRBV6-5	TRBJ1-2	CASSYSSQGTYGYTF	TGTGCCAGCAGTTACTCGTCCCAGGGTACCTATGGCTACACCTTC
TRBD1	-	14	TRBV6-4	TRBJ2-2	CASSPRGSTGELFF	TGTGCCAGCAGTCCCAGGGGGAGCACCGGGGAGCTGTTTTTT
-	-	13	TRBV28	TRBJ1-5	CASGLYSNQPQHF	TGTGCCAGTGGGCTTTATAGCAATCAGCCCCAGCATTTT
-	once	14	TRBV4-1	TRBJ1-2	CASSQGGGNYGYTF	TGCGCCAGCAGCCAAGGGGGGGGGAACTATGGCTACACCTTC
TRBD2	-	16	TRBV27	TRBJ2-7	CASSLVAGGPPYEQYF	TGTGCCAGCAGTTTAGTGGCGGGAGGGCCCCCCTACGAGCAGTACTTC
TRBD2	-	15	TRBV27	TRBJ2-1	CASRAGLASFNEQFF	TGTGCCAGCAGAGCTGGACTAGCAAGCTTTAATGAGCAGTTCTTC
TRBD1	-	16	TRBV4-1	TRBJ2-1	CASSGRGTGSRPEQFF	TGCGCCAGCAGCGGCCGGGGGACAGGGTCTCGTCCGGAGCAGTTCTTC
-	-	15	TRBV28	TRBJ1-1	CASSPPPRGPTEAFF	TGTGCCAGCAGTCCTCCCCCCCGGGGTCCCACTGAAGCTTTCTTT
-	-	15	TRBV25-1	TRBJ2-3	CASSVGQGDTDTQYF	TGTGCCAGCAGTGTAGGGCAGGGTGACACAGATACGCAGTATTTT
TRBD1	-	16	TRBV10-2	TRBJ2-1	CASTTGGRISYNEQFF	TGCGCCAGCACCACAGGGGGCAGAATATCCTACAATGAGCAGTTCTTC
-	-	11	TRBV5-5	TRBJ2-1	CASSGAVEQFF	TGTGCCAGCAGCGGGGCGGTTGAGCAGTTCTTC